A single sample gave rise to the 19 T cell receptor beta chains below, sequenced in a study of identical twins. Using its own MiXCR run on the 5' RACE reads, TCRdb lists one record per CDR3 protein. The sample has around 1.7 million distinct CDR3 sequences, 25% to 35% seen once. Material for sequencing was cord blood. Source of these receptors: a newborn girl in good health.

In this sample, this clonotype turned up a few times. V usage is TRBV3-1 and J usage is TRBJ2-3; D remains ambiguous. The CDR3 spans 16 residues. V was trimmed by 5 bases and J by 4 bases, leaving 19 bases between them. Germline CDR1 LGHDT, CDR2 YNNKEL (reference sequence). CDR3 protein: CASSTRATLRSDTQYF. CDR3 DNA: TGTGCCAGCAGCACCCGGGCCACCTTACGCTCAGATACGCAGTATTTT.

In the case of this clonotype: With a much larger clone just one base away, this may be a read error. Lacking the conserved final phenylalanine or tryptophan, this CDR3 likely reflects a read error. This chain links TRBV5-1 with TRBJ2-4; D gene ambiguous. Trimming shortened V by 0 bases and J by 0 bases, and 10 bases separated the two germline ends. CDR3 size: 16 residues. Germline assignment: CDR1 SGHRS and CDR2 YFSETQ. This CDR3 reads CASSLEPTVAKNIQYC. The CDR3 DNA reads TGCGCCAGCAGCTTGGAACCCACGGTAGCCAAAAACATTCAGTACTGC.

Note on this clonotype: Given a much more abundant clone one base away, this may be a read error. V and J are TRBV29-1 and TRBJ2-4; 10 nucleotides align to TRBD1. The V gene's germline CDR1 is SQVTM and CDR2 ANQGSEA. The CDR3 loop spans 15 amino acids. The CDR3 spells CSAEKTGGVKNIRYF. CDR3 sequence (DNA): TGCAGCGCCGAAAAGACAGGGGGCGTCAAAAACATTCGGTACTTC.

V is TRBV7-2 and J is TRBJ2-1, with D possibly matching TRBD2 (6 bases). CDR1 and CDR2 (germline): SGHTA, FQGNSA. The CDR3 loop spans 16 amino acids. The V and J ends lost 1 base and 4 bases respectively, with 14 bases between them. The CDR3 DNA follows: TGTGCCAGCAGCTTAGGTGGTAGCGGAAGATACAATGAGCAGTTCTTC. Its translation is CASSLGGSGRYNEQFF.

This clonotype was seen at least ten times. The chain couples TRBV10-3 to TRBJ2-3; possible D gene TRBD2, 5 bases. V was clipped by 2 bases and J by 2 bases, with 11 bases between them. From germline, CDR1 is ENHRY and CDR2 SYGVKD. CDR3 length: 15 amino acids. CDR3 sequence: CAISEGPGYTDTQYF. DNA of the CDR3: TGTGCCATCAGTGAGGGCCCGGGGTACACAGATACGCAGTATTTT.

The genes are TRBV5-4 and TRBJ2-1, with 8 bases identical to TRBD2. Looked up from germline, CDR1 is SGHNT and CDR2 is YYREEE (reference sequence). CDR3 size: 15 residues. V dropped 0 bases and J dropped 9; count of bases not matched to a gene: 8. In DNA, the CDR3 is TGTGCCAGCAGCTTGGGGGGGATAGCGGGACTTGAGCAGTTCTTC. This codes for CASSLGGIAGLEQFF.

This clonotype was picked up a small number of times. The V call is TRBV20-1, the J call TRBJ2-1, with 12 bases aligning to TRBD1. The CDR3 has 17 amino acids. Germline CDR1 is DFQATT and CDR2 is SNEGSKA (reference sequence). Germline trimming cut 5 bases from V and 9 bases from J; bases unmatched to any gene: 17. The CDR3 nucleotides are TGCAGTGCTCCACAACTTCCCGGGACAGGGGGCGGTCCTGAGCAGTTCTTC. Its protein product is CSAPQLPGTGGGPEQFF.

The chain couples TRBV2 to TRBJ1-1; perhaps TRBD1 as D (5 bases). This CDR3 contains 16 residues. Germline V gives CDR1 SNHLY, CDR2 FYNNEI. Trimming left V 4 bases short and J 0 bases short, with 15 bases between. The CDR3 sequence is CASSGAGTLLNTEAFF. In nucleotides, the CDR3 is TGTGCCAGCAGTGGGGCAGGGACCCTTTTGAACACTGAAGCTTTCTTT.

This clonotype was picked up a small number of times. The CDR3 sequence is CASSVVAGAGTDTQYF. DNA for the CDR3: TGTGCCAGCAGCGTAGTAGCGGGAGCGGGCACAGATACGCAGTATTTT. This chain connects TRBV9 to TRBJ2-3; TRBD2 matches 9 bases. CDR3 length: 16 residues. V lost 0 bases, J lost 1 base, and 3 bases stayed unmatched. CDR1 is SGDLS and CDR2 is YYNGEE in the germline V gene. Filled out from reference TRBV9 and TRBJ2-3, the complete variable domain reads DSGVTQTPKHLITATGQRVTLRCSPRSGDLSVYWYQQSLDQGLQFLIQYYNGEERAKGNILERFSAQQFPDLHSELNLSSLELGDSALYFCASSVVAGAGTDTQYFGPGTRLTVL.

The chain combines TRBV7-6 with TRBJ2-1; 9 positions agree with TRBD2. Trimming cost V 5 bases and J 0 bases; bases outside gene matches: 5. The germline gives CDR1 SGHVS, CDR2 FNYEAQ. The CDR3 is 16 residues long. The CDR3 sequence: CASSQTSGYSYNEQFF. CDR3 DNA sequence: TGTGCCAGCAGCCAAACTAGCGGGTACTCCTACAATGAGCAGTTCTTC.

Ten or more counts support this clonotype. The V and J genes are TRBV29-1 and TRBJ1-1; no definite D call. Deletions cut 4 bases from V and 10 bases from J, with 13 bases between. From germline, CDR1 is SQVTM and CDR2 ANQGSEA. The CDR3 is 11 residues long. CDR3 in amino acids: CSVVRSPPAFF. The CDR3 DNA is TGCAGCGTTGTTAGGTCCCCGCCAGCTTTCTTT.

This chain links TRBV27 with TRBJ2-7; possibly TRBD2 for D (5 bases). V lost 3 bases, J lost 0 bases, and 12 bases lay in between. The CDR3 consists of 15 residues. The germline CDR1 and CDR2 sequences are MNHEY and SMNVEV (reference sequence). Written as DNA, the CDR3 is TGTGCCAGCAGTTTTGTGAGCGGCAGCTCCTACGAGCAGTACTTC. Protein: CASSFVSGSSYEQYF.

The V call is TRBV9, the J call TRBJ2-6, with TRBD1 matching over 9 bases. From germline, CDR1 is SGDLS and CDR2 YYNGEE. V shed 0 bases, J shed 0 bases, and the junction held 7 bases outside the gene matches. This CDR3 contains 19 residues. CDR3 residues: CASSVGLGQGFSGANVLTF. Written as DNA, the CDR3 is TGTGCCAGCAGCGTAGGGTTGGGACAGGGATTCTCTGGGGCCAACGTCCTGACTTTC.

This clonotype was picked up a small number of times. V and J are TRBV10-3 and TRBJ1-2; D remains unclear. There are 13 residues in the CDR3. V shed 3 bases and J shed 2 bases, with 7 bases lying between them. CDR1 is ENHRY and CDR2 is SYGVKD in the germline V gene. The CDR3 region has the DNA TGTGCCATCAGTGATATACAGAACTATGGCTACACCTTC. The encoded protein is CAISDIQNYGYTF.

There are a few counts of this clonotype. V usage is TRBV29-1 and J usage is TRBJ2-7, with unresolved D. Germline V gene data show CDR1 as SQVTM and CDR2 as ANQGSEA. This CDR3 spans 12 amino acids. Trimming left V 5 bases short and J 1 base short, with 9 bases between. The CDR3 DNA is TGCAGCGTTCGGGCTGGGTCCTACGAGCAGTACTTC. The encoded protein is CSVRAGSYEQYF.

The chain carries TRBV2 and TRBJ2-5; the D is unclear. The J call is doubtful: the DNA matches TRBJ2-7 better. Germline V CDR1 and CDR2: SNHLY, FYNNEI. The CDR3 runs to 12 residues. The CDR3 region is CASNLSNYEQYF. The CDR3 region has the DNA TGTGCCAGCAATTTAAGCAACTACGAGCAGTACTTC.

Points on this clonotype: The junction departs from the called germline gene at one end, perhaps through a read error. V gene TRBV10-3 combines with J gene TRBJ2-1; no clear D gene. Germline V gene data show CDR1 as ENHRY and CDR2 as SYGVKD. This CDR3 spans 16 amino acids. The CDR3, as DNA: TGTGCCATCAGTGATATGACCGGTTCTTTCTACAATGGGCAGTTCTTC. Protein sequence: CAISDMTGSFYNGQFF.

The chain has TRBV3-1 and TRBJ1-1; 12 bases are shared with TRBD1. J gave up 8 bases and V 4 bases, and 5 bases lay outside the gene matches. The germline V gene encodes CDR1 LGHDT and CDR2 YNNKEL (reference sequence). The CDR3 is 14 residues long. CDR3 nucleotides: TGTGCCAGCAGCCTCCGTGGGACAGGGGGCGAAGCTTTCTTT. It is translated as CASSLRGTGGEAFF.

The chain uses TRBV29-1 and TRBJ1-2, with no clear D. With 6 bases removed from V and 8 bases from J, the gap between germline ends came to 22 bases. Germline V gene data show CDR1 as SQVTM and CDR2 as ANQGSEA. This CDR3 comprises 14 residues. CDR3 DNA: TGCAGCGTCCTCCCTCATGCTGCCCCAGCGGGCTACACCTTC. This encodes CSVLPHAAPAGYTF.